This T cell receptor beta chain was observed in a study of cytomegalovirus exposure and HLA in healthy donors. This CDR3 comprises 13 residues. Germline V CDR1 and CDR2: MNHEY, SVGAGI. V lost 6 bases, J lost 4 bases, and 6 bases stayed unmatched. PCR was performed using 60 Vbeta and 13 Jbeta primers. Libraries were prepared by immunoSEQ multiplex PCR; TCRdb keeps only in-frame clonotypes and omits some of them. The table has over 100,000 clones, over 60% seen once; the top ten hold less than 4%. The sequencing sample was made of PBMCs. The V gene is TRBV6-5, the J gene TRBJ2-7; TRBD1 aligns across 7 bases. The sequence was obtained from a woman aged 25 to 39 in good health and CMV-seropositive. The CDR3 bases are TGTGCCAGCAGCCGGGACAGTTGGTACGAGCAGTACTTC. This translates into CASSRDSWYEQYF.